A single T cell receptor (beta chain) is shown here with its context. Antigen unknown. Researchers ran the PCR with 60 Vbeta and 13 Jbeta primers. Sequencing used immunoSEQ multiplex PCR; TCRdb keeps in-frame clones, though not all of them. The table lists over 150,000 clones, around four fifths of them singletons, with about 1.3% in the top ten. These data belong to a study of cytomegalovirus exposure and HLA in healthy donors. General study points: The availability of immune exposure information extended only to CMV serostatus. Some TCR beta chains (about 180 of them) were listed as cytomegalovirus-associated.

Healthy people donating bone marrow made up the donors. CDR1 SGDLS and CDR2 YYNGEE come from the germline V gene. The CDR3 covers 14 residues. V was clipped by 4 bases and J by 2 bases, with 10 bases between them. This sequence was found in a woman aged 45 to 65 in good health and CMV-seronegative. What was sequenced was PBMCs. J is TRBJ1-3 and V is TRBV9; no definite D call. The CDR3 loop reads CASSPAGAGNTIYF. In nucleotides, the CDR3 is TGTGCCAGCAGCCCCGCCGGGGCTGGAAACACCATATATTTT.